The next 2 T cell receptor beta chains were all read from a single sample in a study of blood T cell repertoires in COVID-19. The data were produced by immunoSEQ multiplex PCR, yet TCRdb's version contains in-frame clones alone and is incomplete. The sample lists some 150,000 clones, around 81% occurring once. Sequenced input: peripheral blood. These receptors all come from a woman aged 60 to 75 with active or convalescent COVID-19.

Ten or more counts support this clone. The genes are TRBV10-2 and TRBJ2-2; D is unclear. The CDR3 covers 13 residues. Per germline, CDR1 WSHSY and CDR2 SAAADI. Trimming pared 6 bases from V and 7 bases from J, leaving 12 bases between. DNA of the CDR3: TGCGCCAGCAGCGGAGTCTCGGGCGGGGAGCTGTTTTTT. Amino acids: CASSGVSGGELFF.

This clone was picked up one time. V gene TRBV28 combines with J gene TRBJ1-2; D not certain. The germline V gene encodes CDR1 MDHEN and CDR2 SYDVKM. The V gene lost 4 bases and the J gene lost 4 bases, with 13 bases spanning the gap. The CDR3 length is 14 residues. The CDR3 region is CASSSPGESYGYTF. The CDR3 bases are TGTGCCAGCAGTTCCCCGGGAGAGAGCTATGGCTACACCTTC.